The next 31 T cell receptor beta chains were all read from a single sample in a study of shared clonotypes between healthy human individuals. The protocol was immunoSEQ multiplex PCR, while the TCRdb copy is restricted to in-frame clones and leaves out a portion. The sample lists some 2,400,000 clones, 95% seen once, with more than 0.1% in the top ten. Sequenced material: naive CD4+ T cells sorted from blood. The subset was: CD45RA+ positively selected. The receptors originated from a man aged 18 to 30 in good health.

This chain uses TRBV7-9 with TRBJ1-3, with D hard to call. The CDR3 runs 14 residues. The V end was cut by 2 bases, the J end by 0 bases, with 5 bases between. Germline V gene sequence: CDR1 SEHNR, CDR2 FQNEAQ (reference sequence). The CDR3 region has the DNA TGTGCCAGCAGCTTAAACATCTCTGGAAACACCATATATTTT. Protein: CASSLNISGNTIYF.

This chain links TRBV29-1 with TRBJ2-7; D is possibly TRBD1 (6 bases). Germline V gene sequence: CDR1 SQVTM, CDR2 ANQGSEA. The ends were cut back, 8 bases at V and 3 bases at J, with 14 bases in the middle. The CDR3 spans 12 residues. The CDR3 protein is CSTRDTIYEQYF. The DNA for the CDR3 is TGCAGCACCCGGGACACGATCTACGAGCAGTACTTC.

The V call is TRBV18, the J call TRBJ1-6; 9 bases map to TRBD1. The CDR3 consists of 15 residues. Germline V gives CDR1 KGHSH, CDR2 LQKENI. The V and J ends lost 4 bases and 3 bases, in that order; junction bases with no gene match: 1. CDR3 in DNA: TGTGCCAGCTCACGGGACAGGGTCTATAATTCACCCCTCCACTTT. This codes for CASSRDRVYNSPLHF.

The gene calls are TRBV7-8 and TRBJ2-1, with 14 bases aligning to TRBD2. Germline CDR1 and CDR2: SGHVS and FQNEAQ. V was clipped by 4 bases and J by 16 bases; unmatched bases: 12. CDR3 length equals 15 residues. The CDR3 loop reads CASSSGTSGSPPPFF. In DNA form, the CDR3 reads TGTGCCAGCAGCTCCGGGACTAGCGGGAGTCCTCCTCCCTTCTTC.

This clone was recorded once. The chain couples TRBV9 to TRBJ2-2; the D gene could be TRBD1 or TRBD2 (7 bases each). V was pared by 1 base and J by 7 bases, with 23 bases between. Per the germline V gene, CDR1 is SGDLS and CDR2 is YYNGEE. CDR3 length: 18 residues. CDR3 DNA sequence: TGTGCCAGCAGCGTACTATCCGGGACAGCGGGGATACACGGGGAGCTGTTTTTT. Protein: CASSVLSGTAGIHGELFF.

The chain has TRBV11-3 and TRBJ1-3; the match to TRBD1 covers 9 bases. The germline gives CDR1 SGHNT, CDR2 YENEEA. Unmatched junction bases numbered 10, after V lost 5 bases and J lost 2 bases. The CDR3 length is 17 residues. CDR3 amino acids: CASSAQPGQGAGNTIYF. CDR3 DNA sequence: TGTGCCAGCAGCGCCCAACCGGGACAGGGTGCTGGAAACACCATATATTTT.

As for this clone: This same CDR3 is encoded by further DNA sequences in the sample. The chain carries TRBV30 and TRBJ1-5, with D uncertain. V was trimmed by 1 base and J by 4 bases, leaving 8 bases between them. The CDR3 has 13 residues. Germline lookup yields CDR1 GTSNPN and CDR2 SVGIG (reference sequence). DNA of the CDR3: TGTGCCTGGAGTGGTAAGGAAAATCAGCCCCAGCATTTT. This gives the protein CAWSGKENQPQHF.

The gene calls are TRBV4-1 and TRBJ2-3; D gene unclear. The CDR3 runs to 15 residues. V was trimmed by 4 bases and J by 3 bases, leaving 14 bases between them. CDR1 is MGHRA, CDR2 YSYEKL, per germline. In DNA, the CDR3 is TGCGCCAGCAGCCGGGGTTGGACGGGTACAGATACGCAGTATTTT. Protein: CASSRGWTGTDTQYF.

This rearrangement joins TRBV7-9 to TRBJ1-6, with 7 nucleotides matching TRBD1. CDR3 length: 15 residues. The germline CDR1 and CDR2 sequences are SEHNR and FQNEAQ (reference sequence). Trimming cost V 5 bases and J 7 bases; bases outside gene matches: 8. CDR3 nucleotides: TGTGCCAGCAGCCGATCGGACAGGTCCAATTCACCCCTCCACTTT. Protein product: CASSRSDRSNSPLHF.

This clone was seen a handful of times. This sample includes further DNA sequences coding for the same CDR3. The genes are TRBV9 and TRBJ1-5, with D uncertain. The length of the CDR3 is 13 residues. Germline assignment: CDR1 SGDLS and CDR2 YYNGEE. V was cut by 2 bases and J by 2 bases, with 5 bases left in between. DNA for the CDR3: TGTGCCAGCAGCGTCTCGGGCAATCAGCCCCAGCATTTT. Translation gives CASSVSGNQPQHF.

About this clone: This specimen includes other DNA sequences encoding the same CDR3. The V gene is TRBV19, the J gene TRBJ1-1, with 7 nucleotides matching TRBD1. This CDR3 region has 14 residues. Trimming removed 4 bases from V and 2 bases from J; junction bases left unmatched: 4. CDR1 and CDR2 from the germline V gene are LNHDA and SQIVND (reference sequence). CDR3 region: CASSTGTANTEAFF. The CDR3 DNA reads as TGTGCCAGTAGTACCGGGACAGCTAACACTGAAGCTTTCTTT.

The rearrangement uses TRBV11-3 and TRBJ2-5, with 8 bases lining up with TRBD1. V dropped 1 base and J dropped 3; count of bases not matched to a gene: 7. The CDR3 extends over 16 amino acids. CDR1 and CDR2 (germline): SGHNT, YENEEA. CDR3 residues: CASSLGDRGEKETQYF. The DNA for the CDR3 is TGTGCCAGCAGCTTAGGTGACAGGGGAGAAAAAGAGACCCAGTACTTC.

The chain recombines TRBV11-1 with TRBJ2-5; TRBD1 is a possible D gene (5 bases). V was trimmed by 5 bases and J by 5 bases, leaving 18 bases between them. Per germline, CDR1 SGHAT and CDR2 FQDESV (reference sequence). CDR3 length: 15 amino acids. CDR3 in amino acids: CASSQGPDTMETQYF. The CDR3 nucleotides are TGTGCCAGCAGCCAGGGTCCTGATACTATGGAGACCCAGTACTTC.

As concerns this clone: The sample holds other DNA sequences that translate to the same CDR3. This chain uses TRBV6-1 with TRBJ1-5; maybe TRBD1 (5 bases). This CDR3 spans 14 amino acids. Germline CDR1 and CDR2: MNHNS and SASEGT. The V and J ends lost 3 bases and 0 bases respectively, with 6 bases between them. The DNA for the CDR3 is TGTGCCAGCAGTGATCAGGGTAGCAATCAGCCCCAGCATTTT. Amino acids: CASSDQGSNQPQHF.

About this clone: The sample has other DNA sequences that encode this CDR3 too. The CDR3 spells CASSLERGQETQYF. The CDR3 nucleotides are TGCGCCAGCAGCTTGGAAAGGGGGCAGGAGACCCAGTACTTC. The chain has TRBV5-1 and TRBJ2-5; TRBD1 aligns across 7 bases. The CDR3 length is 14 residues. Per the germline V gene, CDR1 is SGHRS and CDR2 is YFSETQ. J gave up 5 bases and V 0 bases, and 4 bases lay outside the gene matches. The entire variable domain, with the rest obtained from reference TRBV5-1 and TRBJ2-5, is as follows: KAGVTQTPRYLIKTRGQQVTLSCSPISGHRSVSWYQQTPGQGLQFLFEYFSETQRNKGNFPGRFSGRQFSNSRSEMNVSTLELGDSALYLCASSLERGQETQYFGPGTRLLVL.

V gene TRBV27 combines with J gene TRBJ1-2, with D hard to call. CDR1 is MNHEY, CDR2 SMNVEV, per germline (reference sequence). V was cut by 6 bases and J by 2 bases, with 16 bases left in between. The CDR3 spans 15 residues. For the CDR3, the DNA is TGTGCCAGCAGAAAAAGTGAGGGCACGAACTATGGCTACACCTTC. Residues: CASRKSEGTNYGYTF.

The chain combines TRBV4-3 with TRBJ2-7; D possibly corresponds to TRBD2 (6 bases). Germline loops: CDR1 LGHNA, CDR2 YSLEER. The CDR3 loop spans 17 amino acids. Trimming removed 3 bases from V and 0 bases from J, with 18 bases in between. CDR3 bases: TGCGCCAGCAGCCATCACTCAATTCCCGGGAGCTCCTACGAGCAGTACTTC. Protein product: CASSHHSIPGSSYEQYF.

The V gene is TRBV30, the J gene TRBJ1-2, with 10 bases that match TRBD1. The CDR3 runs to 14 residues. Trimming cost V 1 base and J 8 bases; bases outside gene matches: 7. CDR1 is GTSNPN and CDR2 is SVGIG in the germline V gene (reference sequence). The CDR3 DNA reads TGTGCCTGGAGTGGGGACAGGGGATTGGGAGGCTACACCTTC. This encodes CAWSGDRGLGGYTF.

V and J are TRBV6-5 and TRBJ1-6; a possible D gene is TRBD1 (6 bases). V gave up 2 bases and J gave up 9 bases, with 11 bases separating them. Germline loops: CDR1 MNHEY, CDR2 SVGAGI. This CDR3 has 14 amino acids. CDR3 in amino acids: CASSYGQPASPLHF. CDR3 coding DNA: TGTGCCAGCAGTTACGGACAGCCCGCTTCACCCCTCCACTTT.

The chain employs TRBV7-2 and TRBJ2-7; D perhaps matches TRBD2 (7 bases). The CDR3 covers 14 residues. Germline V gene data show CDR1 as SGHTA and CDR2 as FQGNSA. V was shortened by 5 bases and J by 3 bases, with 14 bases between the two germline ends. For the CDR3, the DNA is TGTGCCAGCAGCCCGGGGAGGGGGATCTACGAGCAGTACTTC. This encodes CASSPGRGIYEQYF.

This chain connects TRBV4-2 to TRBJ2-7, with TRBD1 as a possible D gene (5 bases). V lost 0 bases, J lost 2 bases, and 8 bases lay in between. From germline, CDR1 is LGHNA and CDR2 YNFKEQ. The CDR3 is 14 amino acids. The CDR3 sequence: CASSQDLGAYEQYF. The DNA of the CDR3 is TGTGCCAGCAGCCAAGATCTAGGGGCCTACGAGCAGTACTTC.

In nucleotides, the CDR3 is TGCGCCAGCAGCGAGTCCCCTAGCGGGGGGGGCACAGATACGCAGTATTTT. Translating it yields CASSESPSGGGTDTQYF. The rearrangement uses TRBV5-1 and TRBJ2-3, with 12 bases that match TRBD2. The ends lost 4 bases at V and 1 base at J; junction bases unmatched: 7. The germline CDR1 and CDR2 sequences are SGHRS and YFSETQ. The CDR3 extends over 17 amino acids.

The rearrangement joins TRBV2 to TRBJ2-1; D perhaps matches TRBD2 (5 bases). V shed 1 base and J shed 0 bases, with 7 bases lying between them. Germline assignment: CDR1 SNHLY and CDR2 FYNNEI. This CDR3 is built from 15 residues. CDR3 residues: CASSEGGYSYNEQFF. The CDR3 bases are TGTGCCAGCAGTGAAGGCGGGTACTCCTACAATGAGCAGTTCTTC. The full variable domain, its missing parts supplied by reference TRBV2 and TRBJ2-1, is EPEVTQTPSHQVTQMGQEVILRCVPISNHLYFYWYRQILGQKVEFLVSFYNNEISEKSEIFDDQFSVERPDGSNFTLKIRSTKLEDSAMYFCASSEGGYSYNEQFFGPGTRLTVL.

The genes are TRBV6-7 and TRBJ2-3; 10 bases match TRBD2. TRBV6-7 is flagged as an ORF with uncertain function. Trimming took 6 bases from V and 8 from J; bases not matched to a gene: 2. CDR3 size: 12 residues. The CDR3 region has the DNA TGTGCCAGCAGACTAGCGGGAACTACGCAGTATTTT. Encoded protein: CASRLAGTTQYF.

The V gene is TRBV7-2, the J gene TRBJ2-3; 7 positions match TRBD2. From germline, CDR1 is SGHTA and CDR2 FQGNSA. This CDR3 region has 15 residues. With 1 base clipped from V and 6 bases from J, the junction kept 7 bases outside the gene matches. CDR3 nucleotide sequence: TGTGCCAGCAGCTTAGGGTCGCGGGAGTTGGATACGCAGTATTTT. Its translation is CASSLGSRELDTQYF.

The chain carries TRBV10-3 and TRBJ1-5; 8 bases map to TRBD1. Trimming took 10 bases from V and 4 from J; bases not matched to a gene: 6. CDR3 length: 13 residues. Per germline, CDR1 ENHRY and CDR2 SYGVKD. CDR3 amino acids: CATDRGKNQPQHF. In DNA form, the CDR3 reads TGTGCCACTGACAGGGGCAAAAATCAGCCCCAGCATTTT.

This rearrangement joins TRBV10-2 to TRBJ2-3, with TRBD2 as a possible D gene (5 bases). The germline CDR1 and CDR2 sequences are WSHSY and SAAADI. This CDR3 region has 10 residues. V lost 8 bases, J lost 5 bases, and 5 bases lay in between. This CDR3 is CASRGDTQYF. In DNA form, the CDR3 reads TGCGCCAGCCGGGGAGATACGCAGTATTTT.

V is TRBV10-3 and J is TRBJ2-3; tentative D call: TRBD2 (5 bases). The CDR3 extends over 18 amino acids. The V gene lost 2 bases and the J gene lost 4 bases, with 22 bases spanning the gap. CDR1 is ENHRY, CDR2 SYGVKD, per germline. For the CDR3, the DNA is TGTGCCATCAGTGAGCTAGTCCGGGGAGATTATGGGTCAGATACGCAGTATTTT. It specifies CAISELVRGDYGSDTQYF.

This chain joins TRBV6-5 and TRBJ1-5; D ambiguous. There are 13 residues in the CDR3. Germline lookup yields CDR1 MNHEY and CDR2 SVGAGI. V lost 8 bases, J lost 6 bases, and 14 bases lay in between. The CDR3 DNA sequence: TGTGCCAGCTTCAGAGATCCTAGTCAGCCCCAGCATTTT. Its translation: CASFRDPSQPQHF.

The count of this clone is one. This chain joins TRBV11-3 and TRBJ2-3; D not resolved. This CDR3 spans 13 amino acids. V was clipped by 5 bases and J by 6 bases, with 12 bases between them. In germline, CDR1 is SGHNT, CDR2 YENEEA. The CDR3: CASSALEDDTQYF. Written as DNA, the CDR3 is TGTGCCAGCAGCGCCCTCGAGGATGATACGCAGTATTTT.

The chain couples TRBV19 to TRBJ1-1; D unresolved. V lost 6 bases and J lost 8, with 19 bases in between. CDR1 and CDR2 (germline): LNHDA, SQIVND (reference sequence). CDR3 length: 14 amino acids. This chain's CDR3 is CASRASSGGTEAFF. CDR3 nucleotide sequence: TGTGCCAGTAGAGCGTCCTCGGGAGGAACGGAAGCTTTCTTT.